Listed here are 19 T cell receptor beta chains from one sample, sequenced in a study of T cells expressing NK-cell markers. No DNA is given; TCRdb re-called the 5' RACE reads and lists each CDR3 protein once. This sample's table has 130,000 to 150,000 distinct CDR3 sequences. The sample was blood T cells: a sorted CD56 or NKG2C T cell subset, CD4+ or CD8+ T cells, or bulk PBMC T cells (not recorded which). Receptors were obtained from a man between 18 and 29 years old in good health.

V and J are TRBV6-1 and TRBJ1-1. Germline CDR1 reads MNHNS; CDR2 reads SASEGT. The CDR3 runs to 18 residues. This CDR3 reads CASVVGTRVGPSNTEAFF.

The V and J genes are TRBV15 and TRBJ2-7; TCRdb outputs TRBD2, but without DNA this stays unchecked. The germline V gene encodes CDR1 LNHNV and CDR2 YYDKDF (reference sequence). The CDR3 totals 18 residues. CDR3 in amino acids: CATSDRTSGSLEPYEQYF.

The chain has TRBV5-1 and TRBJ2-5. Per the germline V gene, CDR1 is SGHRS and CDR2 is YFSETQ. CDR3 size: 14 residues. CDR3 sequence reads: CASSLVASAETQYF.

The chain links TRBV7-8 to TRBJ1-6; TCRdb's D call, TRBD1, is unchecked because there is no DNA. The CDR3 contains 16 residues. Germline V CDR1 and CDR2: SGHVS, FQNEAQ. CDR3 sequence reads: CASSLEGVGYNSPLHF. The variable domain in full, with the rest retrieved from reference TRBV7-8 and TRBJ1-6, is GAGVSQSPRYKVAKRGQDVALRCDPISGHVSLFWYQQALGQGPEFLTYFQNEAQLDKSGLPSDRFFAERPEGSVSTLKIQRTQQEDSAVYLCASSLEGVGYNSPLHFGNGTRLTVT.

This CDR3 is CASSHDALQETQYF. The rearrangement uses TRBV7-9 and TRBJ2-5. Per germline, CDR1 SEHNR and CDR2 FQNEAQ (reference sequence). CDR3 length: 14 residues.

This chain uses TRBV27 with TRBJ2-1; without DNA, the TCRdb call of TRBD2 cannot be checked. The CDR3 sequence is 13 residues long. Germline V gives CDR1 MNHEY, CDR2 SMNVEV (reference sequence). CDR3 sequence reads: CASSQTSLNEQFF.

The chain combines TRBV7-9 with TRBJ2-1. The germline CDR1 and CDR2 sequences are SEHNR and FQNEAQ (reference sequence). CDR3 size: 13 residues. CDR3 amino acids: CASSLVASNEQFF.

The chain employs TRBV25-1 and TRBJ2-2; TCRdb picks TRBD1, but there is no DNA to check that call. The CDR3 loop spans 13 amino acids. Germline CDR1 is MGHDK and CDR2 is SYGVNS. CDR3 residues: CASSMSNTGELFF.

The gene calls are TRBV6-1 and TRBJ1-2; TCRdb picks TRBD1, but there is no DNA to check that call. The CDR3 length is 16 residues. Germline V CDR1 and CDR2: MNHNS, SASEGT. The CDR3 loop reads CAINNGAAGLNYGYTF.

The chain uses TRBV4-3 and TRBJ2-3; TCRdb gives TRBD2 as the D gene, but with no DNA this cannot be confirmed. Germline CDR1 reads LGHNA; CDR2 reads YSLEER. The CDR3 length is 16 residues. This CDR3 is CASSQDASGGADTQYF.

The rearrangement joins TRBV5-1 to TRBJ1-1; TCRdb reports TRBD1, a call that lacks DNA to check it against. The V gene's germline CDR1 is SGHRS and CDR2 YFSETQ. The CDR3 contains 13 residues. CDR3 sequence: CAGRQGLNTEAFF. The variable domain in full, with the rest retrieved from reference TRBV5-1 and TRBJ1-1, is KAGVTQTPRYLIKTRGQQVTLSCSPISGHRSVSWYQQTPGQGLQFLFEYFSETQRNKGNFPGRFSGRQFSNSRSEMNVSTLELGDSALYLCAGRQGLNTEAFFGQGTRLTVV.

The chain joins TRBV12-3 or TRBV12-4 to TRBJ1-1; absent DNA, TCRdb's TRBD1 call cannot be checked. The CDR3 length is 13 residues. The CDR3 loop is CASGQGLITEAFF.

The rearrangement links TRBV19 to TRBJ2-2; the TRBD1 assignment by TCRdb is unverifiable without DNA. The germline V gene has CDR1 LNHDA and CDR2 SQIVND (reference sequence). The CDR3 runs 17 residues. CDR3 sequence: CASSIRLAGPNTGELFF.

The J gene is TRBJ2-1, the V gene TRBV12-3 or TRBV12-4; TCRdb's D gene call, TRBD1, goes unchecked for lack of DNA. This CDR3 contains 16 residues. The CDR3 protein is CASSVLVAGAKHEQFF.

The chain carries TRBV29-1 and TRBJ2-2. The CDR3 sequence is 13 residues long. CDR1 is SQVTM and CDR2 is ANQGSEA in the germline V gene. CDR3 in amino acids: CSVADALTGELFF.

The chain is built from TRBV11-2 and TRBJ2-1; TCRdb's D gene call, TRBD2, goes unchecked for lack of DNA. Germline loops: CDR1 SGHAT, CDR2 FQNNGV. CDR3 length: 18 amino acids. CDR3 in amino acids: CASSFTPGTSGRDNEQFF.

This rearrangement joins TRBV11-2 to TRBJ1-1; without DNA, the TCRdb call of TRBD1 cannot be checked. This CDR3 is built from 14 residues. Germline loops: CDR1 SGHAT, CDR2 FQNNGV. Here the CDR3 reads CASSRGNLNTEAFF.

This chain joins TRBV5-4 and TRBJ2-4; the D gene TCRdb calls, TRBD1, cannot be checked with no DNA. Germline CDR1 reads SGHNT; CDR2 reads YYREEE (reference sequence). The CDR3 runs to 13 residues. Here the CDR3 reads CASSQGDSPSQYF. Looking up the rest from reference TRBV5-4 and TRBJ2-4 gives the full variable domain: ETGVTQSPTHLIKTRGQQVTLRCSSQSGHNTVSWYQQALGQGPQFIFQYYREEENGRGNFPPRFSGLQFPNYSSELNVNALELDDSALYLCASSQGDSPSQYFGAGTRLSVL.

This chain links TRBV24-1 with TRBJ2-1; TCRdb's assignment of TRBD1 cannot be checked, as there is no DNA. The germline gives CDR1 KGHDR, CDR2 SFDVKD. The CDR3 runs 14 residues. CDR3 in amino acids: CATSDYGIHNEQFF.